This is a list of T cell receptor beta chains from one sample in a study of cytomegalovirus exposure and HLA in healthy donors. TCRdb keeps only in-frame clones here, not all; method: immunoSEQ multiplex PCR. The table includes 100,000 to 120,000 clones, around 75% detected once. Sequenced input: PBMCs. Receptors were obtained from a man aged 25 to 40 in good health and CMV-seronegative. The CDR3 runs from the conserved cysteine through the conserved F or W. D genes are given only for firm matches. Clone size is given for some rows only: seen once, a few or many times, or a class if the clone is expanded.

d_call: -
clone_size: -
cdr3_length: 11
j_call: TRBJ1-2
v_call: TRBV30
cdr3_aa: CACNWGHGYTF
cdr3_nt: TGTGCCTGCAATTGGGGGCATGGCTACACCTTC

d_call: -
clone_size: -
cdr3_length: 15
j_call: TRBJ2-1
v_call: TRBV9
cdr3_aa: CASAVGGGSYNEQFF
cdr3_nt: TGTGCCAGTGCCGTCGGGGGAGGATCCTACAATGAGCAGTTCTTC

d_call: -
clone_size: -
cdr3_length: 15
j_call: TRBJ1-1
v_call: TRBV7-9
cdr3_aa: CASSLGAGGNTEAFF
cdr3_nt: TGTGCCAGCAGCTTGGGCGCGGGAGGAAACACTGAAGCTTTCTTT

d_call: -
clone_size: -
cdr3_length: 15
j_call: TRBJ1-5
v_call: TRBV7-2
cdr3_aa: CASSPLIGSNQPQHF
cdr3_nt: TGTGCCAGCAGCCCGCTTATCGGGAGCAATCAGCCCCAGCATTTT

d_call: -
clone_size: -
cdr3_length: 13
j_call: TRBJ2-5
v_call: TRBV5-4
cdr3_aa: CASSLQGMETQYF
cdr3_nt: TGTGCCAGCAGCTTGCAGGGGATGGAGACCCAGTACTTC

d_call: -
clone_size: -
cdr3_length: 16
j_call: TRBJ1-6
v_call: TRBV5-1
cdr3_aa: CASSLGVAGDNSPLHF
cdr3_nt: TGCGCCAGCAGCTTGGGAGTGGCGGGGGACAATTCACCCCTCCACTTT

d_call: TRBD1
clone_size: -
cdr3_length: 16
j_call: TRBJ1-1
v_call: TRBV7-6
cdr3_aa: CASSRPKGQGNTEAFF
cdr3_nt: TGTGCCAGCAGCCGACCCAAGGGACAGGGGAACACTGAAGCTTTCTTT

d_call: -
clone_size: -
cdr3_length: 13
j_call: TRBJ1-2
v_call: TRBV6-1
cdr3_aa: CASSTPGGYGYTF
cdr3_nt: TGTGCCAGCAGTACACCGGGTGGCTATGGCTACACCTTC

d_call: -
clone_size: -
cdr3_length: 14
j_call: TRBJ1-4
v_call: TRBV6-1
cdr3_aa: CASSEGAGYEKLFF
cdr3_nt: TGTGCCAGCAGTGAAGGGGCAGGGTATGAAAAACTGTTTTTT

d_call: -
clone_size: -
cdr3_length: 13
j_call: TRBJ2-3
v_call: TRBV5-1
cdr3_aa: CASERDTEDTQYF
cdr3_nt: TGCGCCAGCGAAAGAGACACCGAAGATACGCAGTATTTT

d_call: TRBD1
clone_size: -
cdr3_length: 12
j_call: TRBJ1-1
v_call: TRBV28
cdr3_aa: CASSSGGTEAFF
cdr3_nt: TGTGCCAGCAGTTCAGGGGGCACTGAAGCTTTCTTT

d_call: TRBD1
clone_size: few
cdr3_length: 15
j_call: TRBJ1-1
v_call: TRBV27
cdr3_aa: CASSKLGTAYLGAFF
cdr3_nt: TGTGCCAGCAGTAAACTCGGGACAGCCTACCTCGGAGCTTTCTTT

d_call: -
clone_size: -
cdr3_length: 17
j_call: TRBJ2-6
v_call: TRBV30
cdr3_aa: CAWSPGQSPSGANVLTF
cdr3_nt: TGTGCCTGGAGTCCAGGACAGTCGCCTTCTGGGGCCAACGTCCTGACTTTC

d_call: -
clone_size: -
cdr3_length: 14
j_call: TRBJ1-3
v_call: TRBV6-1
cdr3_aa: CAIRGALSGNTIYF
cdr3_nt: TGTGCCATCAGGGGAGCTCTCTCTGGAAACACCATATATTTT

d_call: TRBD2
clone_size: -
cdr3_length: 17
j_call: TRBJ2-2
v_call: TRBV4-2
cdr3_aa: CASSQAGTSTNTGELFF
cdr3_nt: TGTGCCAGCAGCCAAGCGGGGACTAGCACTAACACCGGGGAGCTGTTTTTT

d_call: -
clone_size: -
cdr3_length: 14
j_call: TRBJ2-5
v_call: TRBV4-1
cdr3_aa: CASSQDEGLETQYF
cdr3_nt: TGCGCCAGCAGCCAAGACGAGGGCTTAGAGACCCAGTACTTC

d_call: TRBD2
clone_size: once
cdr3_length: 15
j_call: TRBJ2-3
v_call: TRBV4-1
cdr3_aa: CASSQAKREADTQYF
cdr3_nt: TGCGCCAGCAGCCAAGCTAAGCGGGAGGCAGATACGCAGTATTTT

d_call: -
clone_size: -
cdr3_length: 13
j_call: TRBJ2-1
v_call: TRBV27
cdr3_aa: CASRPQGFYEQFF
cdr3_nt: TGTGCCAGCAGGCCCCAGGGGTTCTATGAGCAGTTCTTC

d_call: -
clone_size: -
cdr3_length: 14
j_call: TRBJ2-7
v_call: TRBV28
cdr3_aa: CASTKLSPELAVYF
cdr3_nt: TGTGCCAGCACTAAGTTATCCCCCGAACTAGCAGTATACTTC

d_call: -
clone_size: -
cdr3_length: 12
j_call: TRBJ1-1
v_call: TRBV29-1
cdr3_aa: CSVVQLATEAFF
cdr3_nt: TGCAGCGTTGTGCAGTTGGCCACTGAAGCTTTCTTT

d_call: -
clone_size: -
cdr3_length: 18
j_call: TRBJ1-5
v_call: TRBV7-2
cdr3_aa: CASSPQSGGGFSNQPQHF
cdr3_nt: TGTGCCAGCAGCCCTCAAAGCGGGGGGGGATTTAGCAATCAGCCCCAGCATTTT

d_call: TRBD2
clone_size: -
cdr3_length: 14
j_call: TRBJ2-1
v_call: TRBV28
cdr3_aa: CASSRLAVLNEQFF
cdr3_nt: TGTGCCAGCAGCCGCCTAGCGGTCCTAAATGAGCAGTTCTTC

d_call: -
clone_size: -
cdr3_length: 14
j_call: TRBJ2-3
v_call: TRBV7-2
cdr3_aa: CASSLQQGTDTQYF
cdr3_nt: TGTGCCAGCAGCTTACAACAGGGCACAGATACGCAGTATTTT

d_call: -
clone_size: -
cdr3_length: 15
j_call: TRBJ2-3
v_call: TRBV7-8
cdr3_aa: CASSSGWWSTDTQYF
cdr3_nt: TGTGCCAGCAGCTCAGGGTGGTGGAGCACAGATACGCAGTATTTT

d_call: TRBD2
clone_size: few
cdr3_length: 16
j_call: TRBJ2-7
v_call: TRBV5-1
cdr3_aa: CASSPGTSGSADEQYF
cdr3_nt: TGCGCCAGCAGCCCGGGGACTAGCGGGAGTGCCGACGAGCAGTACTTC

d_call: -
clone_size: -
cdr3_length: 13
j_call: TRBJ1-2
v_call: TRBV7-9
cdr3_aa: CASSLLGGYGYTF
cdr3_nt: TGTGCCAGCAGCTTATTAGGGGGCTATGGCTACACCTTC

d_call: -
clone_size: -
cdr3_length: 17
j_call: TRBJ2-2
v_call: TRBV7-9
cdr3_aa: CASSPRSRAANTGELFF
cdr3_nt: TGTGCCAGCAGCCCTCGCTCGAGGGCGGCGAACACCGGGGAGCTGTTTTTT

d_call: -
clone_size: -
cdr3_length: 15
j_call: TRBJ1-1
v_call: TRBV15
cdr3_aa: CATSRESIRYAEAFF
cdr3_nt: TGTGCCACCAGCAGAGAAAGCATCCGGTACGCTGAAGCTTTCTTT

d_call: TRBD1
clone_size: -
cdr3_length: 12
j_call: TRBJ1-1
v_call: TRBV6-6
cdr3_aa: CASQDRYTEAFF
cdr3_nt: TGTGCCAGCCAGGACAGGTACACTGAAGCTTTCTTT

d_call: TRBD2
clone_size: -
cdr3_length: 17
j_call: TRBJ2-2
v_call: TRBV28
cdr3_aa: CASSLSGLAGNTGELFF
cdr3_nt: TGTGCCAGCAGTTTATCTGGACTAGCGGGAAACACCGGGGAGCTGTTTTTT

d_call: -
clone_size: -
cdr3_length: 13
j_call: TRBJ1-1
v_call: TRBV6-5
cdr3_aa: CASSLTVYTEAFF
cdr3_nt: TGTGCCAGCAGCTTGACAGTTTACACTGAAGCTTTCTTT

d_call: -
clone_size: -
cdr3_length: 13
j_call: TRBJ1-1
v_call: TRBV7-9
cdr3_aa: CSSRLRENTEAFF
cdr3_nt: TGTTCCAGCAGGTTGAGGGAGAACACTGAAGCTTTCTTT

d_call: -
clone_size: -
cdr3_length: 14
j_call: TRBJ2-5
v_call: TRBV5-6
cdr3_aa: CASSSLAGQETQYF
cdr3_nt: TGTGCCAGCAGCTCACTCGCGGGTCAAGAGACCCAGTACTTC

d_call: -
clone_size: few
cdr3_length: 11
j_call: TRBJ1-2
v_call: TRBV29-1
cdr3_aa: CSAVETYGYTF
cdr3_nt: TGCAGCGCCGTAGAGACTTATGGCTACACCTTC

d_call: -
clone_size: -
cdr3_length: 12
j_call: TRBJ1-1
v_call: TRBV28
cdr3_aa: CASRIPGQEAFF
cdr3_nt: TGTGCCAGCAGAATCCCCGGACAGGAAGCTTTCTTT

d_call: -
clone_size: -
cdr3_length: 15
j_call: TRBJ1-5
v_call: TRBV7-9
cdr3_aa: CASSYYGTSNQPQHF
cdr3_nt: TGTGCCAGCAGCTACTACGGGACAAGCAATCAGCCCCAGCATTTT

d_call: -
clone_size: -
cdr3_length: 13
j_call: TRBJ2-3
v_call: TRBV7-2
cdr3_aa: CASSLVVTDTQYF
cdr3_nt: TGTGCCAGCAGCTTAGTCGTTACAGATACGCAGTATTTT

d_call: -
clone_size: few
cdr3_length: 13
j_call: TRBJ1-1
v_call: TRBV5-1
cdr3_aa: CASSLDTGIEAFF
cdr3_nt: TGCGCCAGCAGCTTGGATACAGGAATTGAAGCTTTCTTT

d_call: -
clone_size: -
cdr3_length: 17
j_call: TRBJ1-4
v_call: TRBV13
cdr3_aa: CASSLKVGTGVEEKLFF
cdr3_nt: TGTGCCAGCAGCTTAAAGGTGGGAACAGGAGTAGAGGAAAAACTGTTTTTT

d_call: TRBD2
clone_size: -
cdr3_length: 15
j_call: TRBJ2-5
v_call: TRBV27
cdr3_aa: CASSRGLAGSETQYF
cdr3_nt: TGTGCCAGCAGCCGTGGACTAGCGGGGAGCGAGACCCAGTACTTC

d_call: -
clone_size: -
cdr3_length: 16
j_call: TRBJ1-6
v_call: TRBV6-6
cdr3_aa: CASSYPVEVRNSPLHF
cdr3_nt: TGTGCCAGCAGTTACCCGGTCGAGGTGCGGAATTCACCCCTCCACTTT

d_call: -
clone_size: -
cdr3_length: 13
j_call: TRBJ1-1
v_call: TRBV4-1
cdr3_aa: CASSLARGTGAFF
cdr3_nt: TGCGCCAGCAGCCTCGCCAGGGGAACGGGAGCTTTCTTT

d_call: -
clone_size: -
cdr3_length: 15
j_call: TRBJ2-1
v_call: TRBV12-5
cdr3_aa: CASGLVPGGSNEQFF
cdr3_nt: TGTGCTAGTGGTTTGGTACCTGGGGGCAGCAATGAGCAGTTCTTC

d_call: -
clone_size: -
cdr3_length: 15
j_call: TRBJ1-1
v_call: TRBV29-1
cdr3_aa: CSVGSGGAMNTEAFF
cdr3_nt: TGCAGCGTTGGATCCGGGGGGGCCATGAACACTGAAGCTTTCTTT

d_call: -
clone_size: -
cdr3_length: 14
j_call: TRBJ1-4
v_call: TRBV25-1
cdr3_aa: CATTSRGAGEKLFF
cdr3_nt: TGTGCCACCACTAGTCGGGGGGCAGGTGAAAAACTGTTTTTT

d_call: TRBD1
clone_size: -
cdr3_length: 12
j_call: TRBJ1-4
v_call: TRBV2
cdr3_aa: CASSDRGEKLFF
cdr3_nt: TGTGCCAGCAGCGACAGGGGTGAAAAACTGTTTTTT

d_call: -
clone_size: -
cdr3_length: 11
j_call: TRBJ2-7
v_call: TRBV10-1
cdr3_aa: CASSDGYEQYF
cdr3_nt: TGCGCCAGCAGTGACGGTTACGAGCAGTACTTC

d_call: -
clone_size: -
cdr3_length: 14
j_call: TRBJ1-5
v_call: TRBV6-1
cdr3_aa: CASSEGWSGQPQHF
cdr3_nt: TGTGCCAGCAGTGAAGGGTGGTCCGGTCAGCCCCAGCATTTT

d_call: TRBD1
clone_size: -
cdr3_length: 15
j_call: TRBJ1-3
v_call: TRBV4-1
cdr3_aa: CASSQLPGQAVTIYF
cdr3_nt: TGCGCCAGCAGCCAACTTCCGGGACAGGCGGTCACCATATATTTT

d_call: -
clone_size: -
cdr3_length: 14
j_call: TRBJ1-2
v_call: TRBV7-9
cdr3_aa: CASSHFDSFLGYTF
cdr3_nt: TGTGCCAGCAGCCATTTTGACAGCTTCTTAGGCTACACCTTC

d_call: TRBD1
clone_size: -
cdr3_length: 16
j_call: TRBJ1-2
v_call: TRBV4-2
cdr3_aa: CASSQDLWGDSYGYTF
cdr3_nt: TGTGCCAGCAGCCAAGATCTGTGGGGGGACAGCTATGGCTACACCTTC

d_call: -
clone_size: -
cdr3_length: 13
j_call: TRBJ2-7
v_call: TRBV25-1
cdr3_aa: CASKNRVEDEQYF
cdr3_nt: TGTGCCAGCAAGAACAGGGTGGAGGACGAGCAGTACTTC

d_call: TRBD1
clone_size: -
cdr3_length: 15
j_call: TRBJ1-4
v_call: TRBV7-6
cdr3_aa: CASSQEGGTGEKLFF
cdr3_nt: TGTGCCAGCAGCCAAGAGGGGGGGACAGGTGAAAAACTGTTTTTT

d_call: -
clone_size: -
cdr3_length: 11
j_call: TRBJ2-7
v_call: TRBV28
cdr3_aa: CASQQGYEQYF
cdr3_nt: TGTGCCAGCCAACAGGGCTACGAGCAGTACTTC

d_call: -
clone_size: few
cdr3_length: 13
j_call: TRBJ2-1
v_call: TRBV4-2
cdr3_aa: CASSQDRDNEQFF
cdr3_nt: TGTGCCAGCAGCCAAGACAGGGACAATGAGCAGTTCTTC

d_call: -
clone_size: once
cdr3_length: 16
j_call: TRBJ1-4
v_call: TRBV5-1
cdr3_aa: CASSSLPGDEGEKLFF
cdr3_nt: TGCGCCAGCAGCTCTCTTCCAGGGGACGAGGGTGAAAAACTGTTTTTT

d_call: TRBD2
clone_size: -
cdr3_length: 17
j_call: TRBJ2-1
v_call: TRBV6-1
cdr3_aa: CASSEAILAGATNEQFF
cdr3_nt: TGTGCCAGCAGTGAAGCTATTCTAGCGGGAGCGACGAATGAGCAGTTCTTC

d_call: -
clone_size: -
cdr3_length: 15
j_call: TRBJ2-7
v_call: TRBV19
cdr3_aa: CASSIDRGTPYEQYF
cdr3_nt: TGTGCCAGTAGTATAGACCGGGGAACCCCCTACGAGCAGTACTTC